This T cell receptor (beta chain) was obtained from a study of regulatory T cells in long-lasting Graves disease. Unmatched junction bases numbered 13, after V lost 3 bases and J lost 6 bases. The germline V gene has CDR1 SGHKS and CDR2 YYEKEE (reference sequence). CDR3 length: 17 amino acids. Indicated time point: persistent/refractory GD, antithyroid drugs over 5 years with positive TRAb. RNA isolated from PBMCs was used to make the TCR library. To make TCR beta libraries, researchers used iRepertoire HTBI primers and Arm-PCR of CDR3 regions. TCRdb re-derived calls from the multiplex PCR reads in MiXCR, one entry per CDR3 protein. The sample contains some 420,000 distinct CDR3 sequences, about 20% of which appear only once. Study conclusions and caveats: Researchers reported studying only peripheral blood, not thyroid tissue.

This clonotype was counted ten times or more. Antigen unknown. This clonotype originated in a female donor with Graves disease. V usage is TRBV5-5 and J usage is TRBJ1-1, with 11 bases identical to TRBD1. Sequences were derived from peripheral blood mononuclear cells (PBMCs), sampled when the disease was refractory, from a patient treated with antithyroid drugs. DNA of the CDR3: TGTGCCAGCAGCTCACTGGGACAGGGGGTCTATCTCCCTGAAGCTTTCTTT. Translating it yields CASSSLGQGVYLPEAFF.